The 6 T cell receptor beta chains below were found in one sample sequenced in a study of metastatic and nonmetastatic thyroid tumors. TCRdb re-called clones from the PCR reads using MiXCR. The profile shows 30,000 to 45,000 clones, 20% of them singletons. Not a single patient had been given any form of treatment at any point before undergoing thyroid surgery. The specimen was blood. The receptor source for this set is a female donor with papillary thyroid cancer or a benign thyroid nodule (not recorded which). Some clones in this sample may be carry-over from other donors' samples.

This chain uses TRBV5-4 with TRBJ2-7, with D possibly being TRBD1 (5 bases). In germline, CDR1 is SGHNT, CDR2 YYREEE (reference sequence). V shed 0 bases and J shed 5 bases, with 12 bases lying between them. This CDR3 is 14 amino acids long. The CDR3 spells CASSLGQGFNEQYF. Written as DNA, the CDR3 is TGTGCCAGCAGCTTGGGGCAGGGTTTCAACGAGCAGTACTTC.

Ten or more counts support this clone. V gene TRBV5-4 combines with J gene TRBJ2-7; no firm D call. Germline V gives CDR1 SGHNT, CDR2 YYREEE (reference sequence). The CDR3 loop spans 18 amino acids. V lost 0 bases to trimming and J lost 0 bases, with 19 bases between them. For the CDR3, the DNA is TGTGCCAGCAGCTTGGTCGCGTGGAGTATTCTAAGCTCCTACGAGCAGTACTTC. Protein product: CASSLVAWSILSSYEQYF.

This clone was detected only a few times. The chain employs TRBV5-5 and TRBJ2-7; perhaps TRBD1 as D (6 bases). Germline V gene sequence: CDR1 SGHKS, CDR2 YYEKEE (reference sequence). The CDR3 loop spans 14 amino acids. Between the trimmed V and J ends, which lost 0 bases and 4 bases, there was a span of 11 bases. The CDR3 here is CASSLGTVLYEQYF. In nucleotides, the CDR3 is TGTGCCAGCAGCTTGGGGACAGTTCTGTACGAGCAGTACTTC.

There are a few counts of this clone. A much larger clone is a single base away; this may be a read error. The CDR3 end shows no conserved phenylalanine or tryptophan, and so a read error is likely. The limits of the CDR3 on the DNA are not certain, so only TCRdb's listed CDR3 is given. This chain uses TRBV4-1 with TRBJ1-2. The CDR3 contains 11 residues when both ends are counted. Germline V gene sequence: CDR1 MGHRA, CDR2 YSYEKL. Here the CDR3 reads CASSQGAGHTL.

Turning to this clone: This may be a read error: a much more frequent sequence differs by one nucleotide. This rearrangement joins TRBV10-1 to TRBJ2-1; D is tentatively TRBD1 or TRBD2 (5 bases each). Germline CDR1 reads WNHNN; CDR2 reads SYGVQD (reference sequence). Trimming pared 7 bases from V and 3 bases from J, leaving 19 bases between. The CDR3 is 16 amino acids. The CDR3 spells CASITGTSDFYNEQFF. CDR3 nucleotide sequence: TGCGCCAGCATTACTGGGACCTCAGATTTCTACAATGAGCAGTTCTTC.

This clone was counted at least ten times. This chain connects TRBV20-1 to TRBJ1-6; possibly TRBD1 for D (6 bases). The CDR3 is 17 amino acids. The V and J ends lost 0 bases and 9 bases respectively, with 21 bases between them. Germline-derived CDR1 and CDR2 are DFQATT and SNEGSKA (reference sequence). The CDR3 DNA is TGCAGTGCTAGAGATAGTACAGGGCAGGGGTTGAGTTCACCCCTCCACTTT. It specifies CSARDSTGQGLSSPLHF.